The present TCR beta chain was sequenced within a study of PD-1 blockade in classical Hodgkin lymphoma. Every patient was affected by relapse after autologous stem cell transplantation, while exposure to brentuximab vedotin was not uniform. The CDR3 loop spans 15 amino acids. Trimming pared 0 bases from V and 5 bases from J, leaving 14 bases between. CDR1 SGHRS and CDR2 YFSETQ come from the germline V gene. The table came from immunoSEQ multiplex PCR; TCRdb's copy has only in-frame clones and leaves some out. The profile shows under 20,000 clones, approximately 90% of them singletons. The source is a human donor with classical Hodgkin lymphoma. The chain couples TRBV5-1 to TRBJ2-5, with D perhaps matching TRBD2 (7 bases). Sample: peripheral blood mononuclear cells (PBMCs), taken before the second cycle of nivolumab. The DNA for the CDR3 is TGCGCCAGCAGCTTGGCGGGGGGCAGACCGGAGACCCAGTACTTC. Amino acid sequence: CASSLAGGRPETQYF.